These 27 T cell receptor beta chains were all obtained from the same sample, sequenced in a study of control samples from healthy donors and cancer patients. Sequencing used immunoSEQ multiplex PCR; TCRdb keeps in-frame clones, though not all of them. In the table there are approximately 210,000 clones, approximately 91% of which are singletons. Sequenced sample: blood. These receptors all stem from a man aged 25-45 years in good health.

The V and J genes are TRBV6-5 and TRBJ1-2; 9 nucleotides match TRBD1. Germline V gives CDR1 MNHEY, CDR2 SVGAGI. This CDR3 region has 12 residues. With V trimmed by 8 bases and J by 8 bases, 6 bases remained unmatched. The CDR3 bases are TGTGCCAGCTTACAGGGGGCGCGGGGCTACACCTTC. Protein: CASLQGARGYTF.

The chain combines TRBV3-1 (or the pseudogene TRBV3-2) with TRBJ1-2; 8 nucleotides match TRBD1. Germline V gene sequence: CDR1 LGHDT, CDR2 YNNKEL (reference sequence). J gave up 6 bases and V 1 base, and 1 base lay outside the gene matches. There are 13 residues in the CDR3. CDR3 nucleotide sequence: TGTGCCAGCAGCCAAGGACAGGGGAATGGCTACACCTTC. It specifies CASSQGQGNGYTF.

The chain couples TRBV27 to TRBJ2-7; the match to TRBD1 covers 9 bases. The CDR3 loop spans 15 amino acids. V lost 8 bases to trimming and J lost 0 bases; unmatched junction nucleotides: 8. Germline-derived CDR1 and CDR2 are MNHEY and SMNVEV (reference sequence). The CDR3 here is CASVARDRDSYEQYF. The CDR3 nucleotides are TGTGCCAGCGTGGCAAGGGACAGGGACTCCTACGAGCAGTACTTC.

This clone was seen a handful of times. The chain links TRBV6-5 to TRBJ2-7; 10 nucleotides agree with TRBD2. V was clipped by 0 bases and J by 4 bases; unmatched bases: 6. The CDR3 has 16 amino acids. Germline-derived CDR1 and CDR2 are MNHEY and SVGAGI. The CDR3 region is CASSYSNSGGLYEQYF. The CDR3 DNA sequence: TGTGCCAGCAGTTACTCAAATAGCGGGGGGCTGTACGAGCAGTACTTC.

The CDR3: CASSEIGGYGEQYF. The DNA of the CDR3 is TGTGCCAGCAGTGAAATAGGAGGATACGGCGAGCAGTACTTC. V is TRBV25-1 and J is TRBJ2-7; a weak D match, TRBD2 (5 bases). This CDR3 is built from 14 residues. V lost 2 bases to trimming and J lost 6 bases, with 14 bases between them. Germline V gives CDR1 MGHDK, CDR2 SYGVNS.

This chain uses TRBV29-1 with TRBJ2-4; no definite D call. Trimming cost V 3 bases and J 1 base, with 7 bases left between them. This CDR3 has 13 residues. Germline assignment: CDR1 SQVTM and CDR2 ANQGSEA. The CDR3 sequence: CSVDSPAKNIQYF. The CDR3 region has the DNA TGCAGCGTTGATTCACCGGCCAAAAACATTCAGTACTTC.

The rearrangement uses TRBV6-5 and TRBJ1-1, with D perhaps TRBD1 (5 bases). The CDR3 contains 14 residues. Per germline, CDR1 MNHEY and CDR2 SVGAGI. The V end lost 6 bases, the J end lost 1 base, and 12 bases lay between the germline ends. CDR3: CASSLYTGNTEAFF. The CDR3 nucleotides read TGTGCCAGCAGCCTTTACACAGGGAACACTGAAGCTTTCTTT.

V is TRBV18 and J is TRBJ1-2, with 7 bases aligning to TRBD1. Germline V gives CDR1 KGHSH, CDR2 LQKENI. This CDR3 spans 13 amino acids. The V segment lost 2 bases and the J segment 6 bases; nucleotides outside the gene matches: 3. The CDR3 region is CASSPRGTDGYTF. The CDR3 nucleotides are TGTGCCAGCTCACCAAGAGGGACAGATGGCTACACCTTC.

This sequence joins TRBV9 and TRBJ2-1, with 7 bases aligning to TRBD1. Germline V CDR1 and CDR2: SGDLS, YYNGEE. Trimming took 0 bases from V and 2 from J; bases not matched to a gene: 2. This CDR3 contains 15 residues. The CDR3 loop reads CASSVETGTYNEQFF. The CDR3 DNA is TGTGCCAGCAGCGTAGAGACAGGGACCTACAATGAGCAGTTCTTC. Filled out from reference TRBV9 and TRBJ2-1, the complete variable domain reads DSGVTQTPKHLITATGQRVTLRCSPRSGDLSVYWYQQSLDQGLQFLIQYYNGEERAKGNILERFSAQQFPDLHSELNLSSLELGDSALYFCASSVETGTYNEQFFGPGTRLTVL.

The V call is TRBV11-3, the J call TRBJ2-2, with 7 bases lining up with TRBD1. From germline, CDR1 is SGHNT and CDR2 YENEEA. This CDR3 region has 14 residues. With V trimmed by 8 bases and J by 10 bases, 13 bases remained unmatched. CDR3 sequence reads: CASGRGSLSEELFF. The CDR3 DNA reads TGTGCCAGCGGCAGGGGGTCGCTATCCGAGGAGCTGTTTTTT.

Only one count was recorded for this clone. V and J are TRBV14 and TRBJ1-6; D is possibly TRBD1 (5 bases). Per the germline V gene, CDR1 is SGHDN and CDR2 is FVKESK. V lost 4 bases, J lost 3 bases, and 19 bases lay in between. There are 18 residues in the CDR3. The CDR3 region has the DNA TGTGCCAGCAGCCTAAACTATGTGAGGGGCGGCTATAATTCACCCCTCCACTTT. As protein: CASSLNYVRGGYNSPLHF.

This clone came up once. The J gene is TRBJ2-7, the V gene TRBV7-9; 11 bases map to TRBD2. This CDR3 has 14 residues. CDR1 SEHNR and CDR2 FQNEAQ come from the germline V gene (reference sequence). The V and J ends lost 5 bases and 7 bases, in that order; junction bases with no gene match: 7. The CDR3 is CASSKTSGVGEQYF. In DNA form, the CDR3 reads TGTGCCAGCAGCAAGACTAGCGGGGTGGGGGAGCAGTACTTC.

This clone was recorded once. This chain connects TRBV9 to TRBJ2-1, with unresolved D. The germline V gene encodes CDR1 SGDLS and CDR2 YYNGEE. The V end was cut by 3 bases, the J end by 3 bases, with 16 bases between. The CDR3 is made up of 16 amino acids. CDR3 sequence: CASSGYRKSRYNEQFF. For the CDR3, the DNA is TGTGCCAGCAGCGGATATAGGAAAAGCCGCTACAATGAGCAGTTCTTC.

This chain joins TRBV23-1 and TRBJ1-5; perhaps TRBD1 as D (5 bases). TRBV23-1 is flagged as an ORF with uncertain function. The V end was cut by 0 bases, the J end by 2 bases, with 14 bases between. CDR3 size: 17 residues. CDR3 amino acids: CASSQSKQVGGNQPQHF. CDR3 bases: TGCGCCAGCAGTCAATCGAAACAGGTTGGGGGCAATCAGCCCCAGCATTTT.

The chain uses TRBV7-2 and TRBJ2-3; 9 bases agree with TRBD2. CDR1 is SGHTA, CDR2 FQGNSA, per germline. The CDR3 length is 14 residues. J gave up 3 bases and V 4 bases, and 2 bases lay outside the gene matches. The DNA of the CDR3 is TGTGCCAGCAGCTCAGGACTAGCGACAGATACGCAGTATTTT. It translates to CASSSGLATDTQYF. Full variable domain (remainder filled in from reference TRBV7-2 and TRBJ2-3): GAGVSQSPSNKVTEKGKDVELRCDPISGHTALYWYRQSLGQGLEFLIYFQGNSAPDKSGLPSDRFSAERTGGSVSTLTIQRTQQEDSAVYLCASSSGLATDTQYFGPGTRLTVL.

The rearrangement joins TRBV6-5 to TRBJ1-5; 8 bases align to TRBD1. The germline gives CDR1 MNHEY, CDR2 SVGAGI. This CDR3 region has 14 residues. The J segment lost 6 bases and the V segment lost 7 bases, leaving 8 bases of the junction unmatched. This CDR3 is CASNDQGAGQPQHF. CDR3 coding DNA: TGTGCCAGCAACGATCAGGGGGCGGGTCAGCCCCAGCATTTT.

This clone was detected once. J is TRBJ1-2 and V is TRBV29-1; the D is unclear. CDR1 is SQVTM and CDR2 is ANQGSEA in the germline V gene. The length of the CDR3 is 16 residues. V lost 6 bases, J lost 0 bases, and 20 bases lay in between. DNA of the CDR3: TGCAGCGTCGCTTCGCTCCCGCCGCTAGCTAACTATGGCTACACCTTC. Translation gives CSVASLPPLANYGYTF.

The chain is built from TRBV28 and TRBJ1-2; 7 nucleotides agree with TRBD1. The CDR3 has 13 residues. Germline CDR1 reads MDHEN; CDR2 reads SYDVKM. Trimming cost V 6 bases and J 8 bases; bases outside gene matches: 9. Written as DNA, the CDR3 is TGTGCCAGCAGACCCGCCCCGGACAGGGGCTACACCTTC. Protein sequence: CASRPAPDRGYTF.

The rearrangement links TRBV5-1 to TRBJ2-1; D is perhaps TRBD1 (5 bases). The length of the CDR3 is 16 residues. V was cut by 1 base and J by 6 bases, with 17 bases left in between. Germline CDR1 is SGHRS and CDR2 is YFSETQ. CDR3 sequence: CASSLPTGSVGNEQFF. Here the CDR3 DNA reads TGCGCCAGCAGCTTGCCTACAGGATCGGTTGGCAATGAGCAGTTCTTC.

The rearrangement uses TRBV6-5 and TRBJ2-7; 9 bases fit TRBD2. With V trimmed by 3 bases and J by 5 bases, 8 bases remained unmatched. This CDR3 comprises 15 residues. Germline loops: CDR1 MNHEY, CDR2 SVGAGI. For the CDR3, the DNA is TGTGCCAGCAGTTATGGCGGGGGGGCGGGTAACGAGCAGTACTTC. Translated: CASSYGGGAGNEQYF.

This chain links TRBV12-3 or TRBV12-4 with TRBJ2-3, with D unresolved. CDR3 size: 12 residues. V lost 6 bases to trimming and J lost 6 bases, with 10 bases between them. This CDR3 is CASRSQTDTQYF. The CDR3 nucleotides read TGTGCCAGCAGAAGCCAGACGGATACGCAGTATTTT.

The J gene is TRBJ1-6, the V gene TRBV5-4; no reliable D call. Between the trimmed V and J ends, which lost 0 bases and 7 bases, there was a span of 5 bases. In germline, CDR1 is SGHNT, CDR2 YYREEE (reference sequence). CDR3 length: 13 amino acids. Here the CDR3 DNA reads TGTGCCAGCAGCTTGGACCCAAATTCACCCCTCCACTTT. Protein sequence: CASSLDPNSPLHF.

V is TRBV3-1 (or the pseudogene TRBV3-2) and J is TRBJ2-1; TRBD1 aligns across 7 bases. This CDR3 has 15 amino acids. V lost 2 bases to trimming and J lost 7 bases; unmatched junction nucleotides: 8. Germline CDR1 and CDR2: LGHDT and YNNKEL (reference sequence). The CDR3 loop is CASSQITTGNNEQFF. As DNA, the CDR3 is TGTGCCAGCAGCCAAATAACGACAGGGAATAATGAGCAGTTCTTC.

This chain uses TRBV19 with TRBJ1-4; D is undetermined. Trimming cost V 7 bases and J 0 bases, with 12 bases left between them. The CDR3 spans 15 residues. CDR1 and CDR2 (germline): LNHDA, SQIVND (reference sequence). DNA of the CDR3: TGTGCCAGTATTGACACACTTCCAACTAATGAAAAACTGTTTTTT. Translated: CASIDTLPTNEKLFF.

This clone appeared a few times. The chain has TRBV4-1 and TRBJ1-5; TRBD1 agrees at 7 bases. CDR1 is MGHRA and CDR2 is YSYEKL in the germline V gene. Trimming removed 3 bases from V and 4 bases from J; junction bases left unmatched: 0. The CDR3 consists of 13 residues. The CDR3 coding sequence is TGCGCCAGCAGCCAGGACAGGAATCAGCCCCAGCATTTT. Translated: CASSQDRNQPQHF.

J is TRBJ2-7 and V is TRBV11-2, with 10 bases that match TRBD2. V shed 4 bases, J shed 2 bases, and the junction held 5 bases outside the gene matches. Germline values: CDR1 SGHAT, CDR2 FQNNGV. CDR3 size: 15 residues. The CDR3 loop reads CASSSISGGPYEQYF. The DNA for the CDR3 is TGTGCCAGCAGCTCTATTAGCGGGGGGCCCTACGAGCAGTACTTC.

CDR3 sequence: CASSIGGFRYGYTF. The CDR3 region has the DNA TGTGCCAGTAGTATAGGAGGGTTTCGCTATGGCTACACCTTC. This chain joins TRBV19 and TRBJ1-2; D gene uncertain. Per germline, CDR1 LNHDA and CDR2 SQIVND (reference sequence). The CDR3 has 14 residues. Trimming cost V 1 base and J 4 bases, with 10 bases left between them.